These T cell receptor beta chains were read from a single sample in a study of blood T cell repertoires in COVID-19. The protocol was immunoSEQ multiplex PCR, while the TCRdb copy is restricted to in-frame clones and leaves out a portion. Altogether 150,000 to 250,000 clones are present, 75% to 85% being singletons, with the ten largest covering around 11%. Source material: PBMCs or T cells enriched from blood (not recorded which). Receptors originate from a man aged 35-49 years who had recovered from COVID-19. CDR3s include the opening cysteine and the closing phenylalanine or tryptophan. The D gene is left open where the match is weak. Some rows have no size entry. The others give once, few or many, or a class for an expanded clone.

CDR3nt: TGCGCCAGCAGCACGGGGGACGGGACCGGCGAGCAGTACTTC
CDR3aa: CASSTGDGTGEQYF
j_gene: TRBJ2-7
v_gene: TRBV5-1
abundance: NA
len: 14
d_gene: NA

CDR3nt: TGTGCCAGCAGCCAAGTGGGCGGGCAGGGGACCGGCGAGCAGTACTTC
CDR3aa: CASSQVGGQGTGEQYF
j_gene: TRBJ2-7
v_gene: TRBV4-2
abundance: few
len: 16
d_gene: NA

CDR3nt: TGTGCCAGCAGCCTTGGGACAGCTTACACCGGGGAGCTGTTTTTT
CDR3aa: CASSLGTAYTGELFF
j_gene: TRBJ2-2
v_gene: TRBV11-3
abundance: NA
len: 15
d_gene: TRBD1

CDR3nt: TGTGCCAGCACACAGGGGTCCGGGGAGCTGTTTTTT
CDR3aa: CASTQGSGELFF
j_gene: TRBJ2-2
v_gene: TRBV12-3/TRBV12-4
abundance: NA
len: 12
d_gene: TRBD1

CDR3nt: TGTGCCAGCAGCATCGGACAGGGAGTGTCGTTGTACGAGCAGTACTTC
CDR3aa: CASSIGQGVSLYEQYF
j_gene: TRBJ2-7
v_gene: TRBV9
abundance: NA
len: 16
d_gene: TRBD1

CDR3nt: TGTGCCAGCAGTTACTCCCCACAGGGATTGGGGAACGAGCAGTACTTC
CDR3aa: CASSYSPQGLGNEQYF
j_gene: TRBJ2-7
v_gene: TRBV6-5
abundance: NA
len: 16
d_gene: NA

CDR3nt: TGTGCCAGCAGCACCTCGGGTCATGAGCAGTTCTTC
CDR3aa: CASSTSGHEQFF
j_gene: TRBJ2-1
v_gene: TRBV5-4
abundance: many
len: 12
d_gene: NA

CDR3nt: TGTGCCAGCAGCGCCTGGACTAGCGGGAGGGAGACCCAGTACTTC
CDR3aa: CASSAWTSGRETQYF
j_gene: TRBJ2-5
v_gene: TRBV9
abundance: NA
len: 15
d_gene: TRBD2

CDR3nt: TGCGCCAGCAGCCAAGATGACAAGGTACCCTATGGCTACACCTTC
CDR3aa: CASSQDDKVPYGYTF
j_gene: TRBJ1-2
v_gene: TRBV4-1
abundance: NA
len: 15
d_gene: NA

CDR3nt: TGCAGTGCTAATGACAGGGATAGCAATCAGCCCCAGCATTTT
CDR3aa: CSANDRDSNQPQHF
j_gene: TRBJ1-5
v_gene: TRBV20-1
abundance: NA
len: 14
d_gene: TRBD1

CDR3nt: TGTGCCAGCAGCACAGGAAAGACCCAGTACTTC
CDR3aa: CASSTGKTQYF
j_gene: TRBJ2-5
v_gene: TRBV7-9
abundance: NA
len: 11
d_gene: NA